The entry below gives a single TCR beta chain sequence along with its context. The antigen is undetermined. Each CDR3 protein is one row after TCRdb ran MiXCR on the 5' RACE reads. This sample has fewer than 450,000 distinct CDR3 sequences, with approximately 21% found just once. These data come from a study of T-cell memory formation after mild COVID-19. Study-level background: The two donors had largely donor-specific TCR clusters. Study outcomes and limitations: Within pre-infection memory, some responding clones were found, suggesting cross-reactive memory joined. Clones which contracted sat mainly in CM and EM if CD4+, and in EMRA if CD8+.

The clonotype comes from an adult woman who had mild COVID-19 (a few samples of this study predate the infection). Cell type and time point are not known. Specimen: PBMCs or a T cell subset sorted from them (not recorded which).

This CDR3 reads CASSEAELQFF. CDR3 nucleotides: TGTGCCAGCAGTGAAGCAGAATTACAGTTCTTC. The chain is built from TRBV25-1 and TRBJ2-1; D call uncertain. This CDR3 contains 11 residues. The V end was cut by 2 bases, the J end by 13 bases, with 9 bases between. Germline CDR1 MGHDK, CDR2 SYGVNS.